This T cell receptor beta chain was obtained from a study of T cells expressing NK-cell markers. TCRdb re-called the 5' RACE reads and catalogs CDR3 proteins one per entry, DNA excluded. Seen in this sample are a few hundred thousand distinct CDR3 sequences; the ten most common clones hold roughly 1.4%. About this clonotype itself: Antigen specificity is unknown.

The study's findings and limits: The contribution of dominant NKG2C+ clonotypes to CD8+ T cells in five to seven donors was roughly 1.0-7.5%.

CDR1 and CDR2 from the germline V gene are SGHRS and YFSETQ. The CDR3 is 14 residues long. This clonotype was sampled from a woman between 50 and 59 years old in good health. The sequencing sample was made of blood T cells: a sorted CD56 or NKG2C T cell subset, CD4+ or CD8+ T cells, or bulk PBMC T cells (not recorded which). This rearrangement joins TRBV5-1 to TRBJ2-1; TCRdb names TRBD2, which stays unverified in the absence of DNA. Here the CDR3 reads CASKEVGTYNEQFF.